These 19 T cell receptor beta chains originate from one sample sequenced in a study of blood T cell repertoires in COVID-19. Using immunoSEQ multiplex PCR, the repertoire was profiled, and TCRdb retains in-frame clones only, with some absent. Found here are about 42,000 clones, around 82% of them singletons; the top ten hold around a quarter. Source material: peripheral blood. The receptors originated from an elderly man with acute or convalescent COVID-19.

The chain carries TRBV7-2 and TRBJ2-1; D unclear. V was shortened by 6 bases and J by 4 bases, with 13 bases between the two germline ends. This CDR3 is built from 14 residues. Germline-derived CDR1 and CDR2 are SGHTA and FQGNSA. CDR3 sequence reads: CASSPIRGYNEQFF. CDR3 DNA: TGTGCCAGCAGTCCAATTAGAGGTTACAATGAGCAGTTCTTC.

This clone was seen a handful of times. The chain combines TRBV5-8 with TRBJ1-3; maybe TRBD1 (6 bases). The CDR3 contains 14 residues. Per the germline V gene, CDR1 is SGHTS and CDR2 is YDEGEE. The V end lost 6 bases, the J end lost 4 bases, and 14 bases lay between the germline ends. CDR3 in amino acids: CASTQGLTGNTIYF. In nucleotides, the CDR3 is TGTGCCAGCACCCAGGGGTTGACGGGAAACACCATATATTTT.

V and J are TRBV2 and TRBJ2-3; no clear D. CDR3 size: 14 residues. CDR1 and CDR2 (germline): SNHLY, FYNNEI. Trimming took 3 bases from V and 0 from J, leaving 7 bases between them. DNA for the CDR3: TGTGCCAGCAGTGACGGTTCTAGCACAGATACGCAGTATTTT. This gives the protein CASSDGSSTDTQYF.

The chain couples TRBV2 to TRBJ1-4, with TRBD1 matching over 7 bases. The CDR3 length is 12 residues. The germline V gene encodes CDR1 SNHLY and CDR2 FYNNEI. V shed 7 bases, J shed 5 bases, and the junction held 1 base outside the gene matches. CDR3 region: CASTRGNEKLFF. The CDR3 DNA reads as TGTGCCAGCACCAGGGGGAATGAAAAACTGTTTTTT.

The chain is built from TRBV19 and TRBJ1-3, with no clear D. There are 15 residues in the CDR3. Germline V gives CDR1 LNHDA, CDR2 SQIVND (reference sequence). Trimming shortened V by 4 bases and J by 1 base, and 11 bases separated the two germline ends. The chain's CDR3 is CASSTEGASGNTIYF. The CDR3 nucleotides read TGTGCCAGTAGTACCGAGGGTGCATCTGGAAACACCATATATTTT.

The chain links TRBV11-2 to TRBJ2-5, with TRBD2 matching over 12 bases. J gave up 3 bases and V 4 bases, and 12 bases lay outside the gene matches. The CDR3 extends over 18 amino acids. The V gene's germline CDR1 is SGHAT and CDR2 FQNNGV. Here the CDR3 DNA reads TGTGCCAGCAGCTCTAGCGGGGGGGCCATCTCAGGAGAAGAGACCCAGTACTTC. This gives the protein CASSSSGGAISGEETQYF.

The chain joins TRBV6-1 to TRBJ2-7, with 7 bases fitting TRBD1. Germline CDR1 reads MNHNS; CDR2 reads SASEGT. CDR3 length equals 16 residues. The J segment lost 1 base and the V segment lost 1 base, leaving 7 bases of the junction unmatched. The CDR3 sequence: CASSEGPRTGSYEQYF. In DNA form, the CDR3 reads TGTGCCAGCAGTGAAGGGCCCAGGACAGGTTCCTACGAGCAGTACTTC.

The chain uses TRBV27 and TRBJ1-6; D unclear. The V gene's germline CDR1 is MNHEY and CDR2 SMNVEV (reference sequence). This CDR3 has 15 amino acids. Between the trimmed V and J ends, which lost 0 bases and 5 bases, there was a span of 8 bases. The CDR3 DNA follows: TGTGCCAGCAGTTTATCCTACAGAAATAATTCACCCCTCCACTTT. Protein product: CASSLSYRNNSPLHF.

The chain joins TRBV7-2 to TRBJ1-6; 12 nucleotides agree with TRBD1. V lost 5 bases and J lost 9; bases outside the gene matches: 5. This CDR3 has 15 amino acids. Germline lookup yields CDR1 SGHTA and CDR2 FQGNSA. For the CDR3, the DNA is TGTGCCAGCAGCCAAGGGACAGGGGGCAGTTCACCCCTCCACTTT. This encodes CASSQGTGGSSPLHF.

The V and J genes are TRBV29-1 and TRBJ1-2; D perhaps matches TRBD1 (5 bases). CDR3 length: 13 amino acids. V was clipped by 5 bases and J by 4 bases, with 14 bases between them. From germline, CDR1 is SQVTM and CDR2 ANQGSEA. The CDR3 loop reads CSVHTGGVYGYTF. CDR3 bases: TGCAGCGTTCATACGGGGGGGGTCTATGGCTACACCTTC.

The V and J genes are TRBV18 and TRBJ2-5; 8 bases are shared with TRBD2. Losses at the gene ends were 6 bases for V and 1 base for J; bases not matched to a gene: 1. The CDR3 runs 13 residues. Germline assignment: CDR1 KGHSH and CDR2 LQKENI. The DNA of the CDR3 is TGTGCCAGCTCTGGGACTAGCCAAGAGACCCAGTACTTC. Its protein is CASSGTSQETQYF.

V usage is TRBV5-1 and J usage is TRBJ2-5; 10 bases fit TRBD1. The germline gives CDR1 SGHRS, CDR2 YFSETQ. The CDR3 has 17 amino acids. J gave up 5 bases and V 0 bases, and 10 bases lay outside the gene matches. The CDR3 protein is CASSLGRPGQGFETQYF. The CDR3 DNA reads TGCGCCAGCAGCTTGGGTCGCCCGGGACAGGGGTTCGAGACCCAGTACTTC. The full variable domain, rest sourced from reference TRBV5-1 and TRBJ2-5, is KAGVTQTPRYLIKTRGQQVTLSCSPISGHRSVSWYQQTPGQGLQFLFEYFSETQRNKGNFPGRFSGRQFSNSRSEMNVSTLELGDSALYLCASSLGRPGQGFETQYFGPGTRLLVL.

The chain employs TRBV19 and TRBJ1-1; D gene ambiguous. The CDR3 is made up of 13 amino acids. The V end lost 1 base, the J end lost 3 bases, and 6 bases lay between the germline ends. Germline CDR1 reads LNHDA; CDR2 reads SQIVND (reference sequence). The CDR3 region has the DNA TGTGCCAGTAGTATAGGACTCTACACTGAAGCTTTCTTT. Translation gives CASSIGLYTEAFF.

This clone was counted once. The chain has TRBV29-1 and TRBJ1-2; 10 bases are a match to TRBD1. With V trimmed by 3 bases and J by 7 bases, 8 bases remained unmatched. The germline gives CDR1 SQVTM, CDR2 ANQGSEA. The CDR3 loop spans 14 amino acids. For the CDR3, the DNA is TGCAGCGTTGATAAGGGACAGGGGCGGGGTGGCTACACCTTC. The encoded protein is CSVDKGQGRGGYTF. Complete variable domain (other parts from reference TRBV29-1 and TRBJ1-2): SAVISQKPSRDICQRGTSLTIQCQVDSQVTMMFWYRQQPGQSLTLIATANQGSEATYESGFVIDKFPISRPNLTFSTLTVSNMSPEDSSIYLCSVDKGQGRGGYTFGSGTRLTVV.

The CDR3 DNA reads as TGTGCCAGCAGTCCCCTCCAGGTCCCCCAAGAGACCCAGTACTTC. Encoded protein: CASSPLQVPQETQYF. V usage is TRBV27 and J usage is TRBJ2-5; D ambiguous. The germline V and J ends were trimmed by 5 bases and 1 base, with 14 bases remaining between them. The CDR3 length is 15 residues. CDR1 and CDR2 from the germline V gene are MNHEY and SMNVEV (reference sequence).

This clone appeared once. The chain employs TRBV5-6 and TRBJ2-3, with 10 bases aligning to TRBD2. The V gene's germline CDR1 is SGHDT and CDR2 YYEEEE. V was pared by 2 bases and J by 5 bases, with 5 bases of the junction left unmatched. The CDR3 runs 15 residues. CDR3 bases: TGTGCCAGCAGCTTAATAGCGGGGGGTGGAGATACGCAGTATTTT. Its protein is CASSLIAGGGDTQYF.

The rearrangement joins TRBV28 to TRBJ1-2, with a weak D call TRBD1 (6 bases). Germline values: CDR1 MDHEN, CDR2 SYDVKM. The CDR3 runs to 14 residues. The V end was cut by 6 bases, the J end by 6 bases, with 17 bases between. CDR3 coding DNA: TGTGCCAGCAGAACTGGACAGCGGGACCATGGCTACACCTTC. This sequence encodes CASRTGQRDHGYTF.

This clone has only a few counts. This rearrangement joins TRBV18 to TRBJ1-3, with 7 bases matching TRBD1. Per the germline V gene, CDR1 is KGHSH and CDR2 is LQKENI. The junction had 2 bases not matched to a gene; V was cut back by 6 bases and J by 0 bases. The CDR3 covers 14 residues. CDR3 DNA sequence: TGTGCCAGCTCTACAGGGGACTCTGGAAACACCATATATTTT. This translates into CASSTGDSGNTIYF.

CDR3 sequence (DNA): TGTGCCAGCAGCCCCTTAGCTCTAGCGGGAAGGGGCGAGCAGTACTTC. Its protein product is CASSPLALAGRGEQYF. The chain recombines TRBV11-2 with TRBJ2-7; 9 bases fit TRBD2. The V gene's germline CDR1 is SGHAT and CDR2 FQNNGV. The CDR3 covers 16 residues. J gave up 6 bases and V 5 bases, and 14 bases lay outside the gene matches. The full variable domain, its missing parts supplied by reference TRBV11-2 and TRBJ2-7, is EAGVAQSPRYKIIEKRQSVAFWCNPISGHATLYWYQQILGQGPKLLIQFQNNGVVDDSQLPKDRFSAERLKGVDSTLKIQPAKLEDSAVYLCASSPLALAGRGEQYFGPGTRLTVT.